This entry concerns a single T cell receptor beta chain. This specimen comes from a study of blood T cell repertoires in COVID-19. As processed by the authors: Amplified reference gene primers provided the basis for estimating nucleated cell counts. TCRdb's copy holds only in-frame clones and misses some; the assay was immunoSEQ multiplex PCR. That table supplies the V and J calls and clone size; D and trimming were determined from the DNA. The data show about 260,000 clones, 70% to 90% seen once. CDR3 length: 14 amino acids. V lost 5 bases, J lost 8 bases, and 15 bases lay in between. Germline CDR1 is LNHDA and CDR2 is SQIVND (reference sequence).

This sequence was found in a man aged 25-40 years with active or convalescent COVID-19. The specimen was peripheral blood. This chain joins TRBV19 and TRBJ2-2; no firm D call. Written as DNA, the CDR3 is TGTGCCAGTAGTTATGGAGCGCTCCAGGGGGAGCTGTTTTTT. Translating gives CASSYGALQGELFF.